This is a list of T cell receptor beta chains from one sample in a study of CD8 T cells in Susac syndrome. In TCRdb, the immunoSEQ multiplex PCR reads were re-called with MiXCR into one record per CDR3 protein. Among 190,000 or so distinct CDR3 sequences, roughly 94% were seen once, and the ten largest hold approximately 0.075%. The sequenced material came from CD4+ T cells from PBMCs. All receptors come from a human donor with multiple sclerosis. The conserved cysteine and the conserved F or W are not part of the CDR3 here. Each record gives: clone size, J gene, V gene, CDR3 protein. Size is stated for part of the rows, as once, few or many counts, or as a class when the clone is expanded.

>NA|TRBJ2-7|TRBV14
ASSQGQPYEQY
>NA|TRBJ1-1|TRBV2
ASTKDRNTEAF
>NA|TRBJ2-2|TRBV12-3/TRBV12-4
ASTRGAGGAWGGELF
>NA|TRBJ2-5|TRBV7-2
ASSPQTGRTETQY
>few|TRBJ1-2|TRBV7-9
ASSPGQGYT
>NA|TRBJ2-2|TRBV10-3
AMSMSTGELF
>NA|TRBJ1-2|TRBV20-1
SAYVANYGYT
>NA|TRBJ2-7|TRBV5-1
ASSPTSRLHEQY
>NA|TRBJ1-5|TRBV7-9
ASSQTQVRQPQH
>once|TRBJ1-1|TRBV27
ASTAKGAGGWNTEAF
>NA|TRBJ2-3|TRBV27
ASNRPGKTQY
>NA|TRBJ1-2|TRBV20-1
SARSGPRGGYT
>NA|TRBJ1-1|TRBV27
ASWGRGNTEAF
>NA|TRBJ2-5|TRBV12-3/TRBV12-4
ASRPTGGKTQY
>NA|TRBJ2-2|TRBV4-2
ASSRGTPNTGELF
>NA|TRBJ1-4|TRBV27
ASSQDRDEKLF
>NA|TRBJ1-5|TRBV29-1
SVEFGGDQPQH
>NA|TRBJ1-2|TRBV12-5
ASGETGIYGYT
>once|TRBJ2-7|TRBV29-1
SVDTWGTSGAAREQY
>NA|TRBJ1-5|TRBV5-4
ASSLDFNQPQH
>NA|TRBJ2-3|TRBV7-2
ASSRTRTSGGHGTDTQY
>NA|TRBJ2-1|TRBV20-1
SATVALAPQYEQF
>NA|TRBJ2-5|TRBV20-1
SATGTSGFQETQY
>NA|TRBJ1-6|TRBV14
ASSRVFYNSPLH
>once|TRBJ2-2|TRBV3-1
ASSQAVKRTGELF
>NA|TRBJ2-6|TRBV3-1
ASRQGTDGGANVLT
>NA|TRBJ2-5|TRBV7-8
ASSLGEVYGTQY
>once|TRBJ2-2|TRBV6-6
ASSTGRTGELF
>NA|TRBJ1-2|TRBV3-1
ASSQETQGACT
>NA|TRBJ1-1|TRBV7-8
ASTPRWPTEAF
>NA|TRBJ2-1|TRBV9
ASSVDMASSYNEQF
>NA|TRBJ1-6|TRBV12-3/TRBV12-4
ASRTDGDSPLH
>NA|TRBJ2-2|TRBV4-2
ASERAGELF
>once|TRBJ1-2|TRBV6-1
ASSEAGAAYNYGYT
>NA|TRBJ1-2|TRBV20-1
SASMGRGYT
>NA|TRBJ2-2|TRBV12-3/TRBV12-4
ASSLRGNTGELF
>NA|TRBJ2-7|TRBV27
ASSLLGEQY
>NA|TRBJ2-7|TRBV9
ASSVGRGSTEQY
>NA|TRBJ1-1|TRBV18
ASSPRSEAF
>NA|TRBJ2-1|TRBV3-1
ASSLLAGGSNEQF
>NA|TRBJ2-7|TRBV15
ATSLFGSSYEQY
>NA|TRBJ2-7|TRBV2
ASSESFNEQY
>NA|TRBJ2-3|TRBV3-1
ASSQLDTDTQY
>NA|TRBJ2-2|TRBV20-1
SARRTGDAGELF
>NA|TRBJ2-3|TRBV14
ASSLGLYTDTQY
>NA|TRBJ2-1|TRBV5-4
ASPSGANNEQF
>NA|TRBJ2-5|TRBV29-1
SADSKGEETQY
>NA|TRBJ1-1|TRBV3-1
ASSPWEGEGTEAF
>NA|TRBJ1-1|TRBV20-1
SAREQAAGNTEAF
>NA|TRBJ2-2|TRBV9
ASSVRTTGELF
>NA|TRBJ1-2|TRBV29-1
SVGEGGRGYT
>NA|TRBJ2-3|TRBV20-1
SASRTRDYTQY
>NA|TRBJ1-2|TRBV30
AWSVTVANYGYT
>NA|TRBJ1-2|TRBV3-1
ASSPQGGLYGYT
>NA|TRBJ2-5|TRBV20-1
SANDRGQETQY
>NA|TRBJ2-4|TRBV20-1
SARPSGKNIQY
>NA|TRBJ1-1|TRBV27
ASSFTGPNTEAF